Listed below are T cell receptor beta chains from one sample, sequenced in a study of cytomegalovirus exposure and HLA in healthy donors. Sequenced by immunoSEQ multiplex PCR; TCRdb stores in-frame clones only, minus some. The table lists around 140,000 clones, 77% of them singletons, with approximately 4% in the top ten. Sequenced material: PBMCs. Every receptor here comes from a male donor in good health and CMV-seronegative. The CDR3 runs from the conserved cysteine through the conserved F or W. D genes are given only for firm matches. The listing skips clone size in some rows; elsewhere it reads once, few, many or a size class.

j_gene: TRBJ2-4; d_gene: NA; abundance: NA; v_gene: TRBV5-4; len: 15; CDR3aa: CASSLIGTLENIQYF; CDR3nt: TGTGCCAGCAGCTTGATCGGGACTCTGGAAAACATTCAGTACTTC
j_gene: TRBJ2-3; d_gene: NA; abundance: few; v_gene: TRBV9; len: 12; CDR3aa: CASSAEGDTQYF; CDR3nt: TGTGCCAGCAGCGCGGAGGGAGATACGCAGTATTTT
j_gene: TRBJ1-1; d_gene: NA; abundance: NA; v_gene: TRBV11-2; len: 13; CDR3aa: CASSRRESTEAFF; CDR3nt: TGTGCCAGCAGTCGGAGGGAAAGCACTGAAGCTTTCTTT
j_gene: TRBJ2-5; d_gene: NA; abundance: NA; v_gene: TRBV7-9; len: 12; CDR3aa: CASKGVAETQYF; CDR3nt: TGTGCCAGCAAGGGGGTTGCGGAGACCCAGTACTTC
j_gene: TRBJ2-3; d_gene: TRBD1; abundance: once; v_gene: TRBV7-8; len: 14; CDR3aa: CASSLDRVGDTQYF; CDR3nt: TGTGCCAGCAGCTTGGACAGGGTGGGAGATACGCAGTATTTT
j_gene: TRBJ1-4; d_gene: TRBD1; abundance: NA; v_gene: TRBV4-1; len: 16; CDR3aa: CASSQEPTGVSEKLFF; CDR3nt: TGCGCCAGCAGCCAAGAACCTACAGGGGTTAGTGAAAAACTGTTTTTT
j_gene: TRBJ1-3; d_gene: NA; abundance: NA; v_gene: TRBV5-1; len: 13; CDR3aa: CASSLDRGNTIYF; CDR3nt: TGCGCCAGCAGCTTGGACAGGGGAAACACCATATATTTT
j_gene: TRBJ2-1; d_gene: TRBD2; abundance: once; v_gene: TRBV29-1; len: 14; CDR3aa: CSVDAKRDYNEQFF; CDR3nt: TGCAGCGTTGATGCCAAGCGGGACTACAATGAGCAGTTCTTC
j_gene: TRBJ2-3; d_gene: TRBD2; abundance: NA; v_gene: TRBV6-4; len: 15; CDR3aa: CASSARGGDADTQYF; CDR3nt: TGTGCCAGCAGTGCCCGGGGGGGCGATGCAGATACGCAGTATTTT
j_gene: TRBJ2-1; d_gene: TRBD2; abundance: NA; v_gene: TRBV7-6; len: 16; CDR3aa: CASSKRTSGRVDEQFF; CDR3nt: TGTGCCAGCAGCAAAAGGACTAGCGGGAGGGTAGATGAGCAGTTCTTC
j_gene: TRBJ1-3; d_gene: NA; abundance: NA; v_gene: TRBV5-6; len: 14; CDR3aa: CASSLRGSGNTIYF; CDR3nt: TGTGCCAGCAGCTTGAGGGGCTCTGGAAACACCATATATTTT
j_gene: TRBJ1-4; d_gene: NA; abundance: NA; v_gene: TRBV7-9; len: 15; CDR3aa: CASSSGGIVNEKLFF; CDR3nt: TGTGCCAGCAGCTCGGGGGGAATCGTTAATGAAAAACTGTTTTTT
j_gene: TRBJ1-2; d_gene: NA; abundance: once; v_gene: TRBV27; len: 14; CDR3aa: CASSYSGANYGYTF; CDR3nt: TGTGCCAGCAGTTACTCAGGGGCCAACTATGGCTACACCTTC
j_gene: TRBJ1-1; d_gene: NA; abundance: NA; v_gene: TRBV6-5; len: 15; CDR3aa: CASRGNRVLDTEAFF; CDR3nt: TGTGCCAGCAGGGGGAACAGGGTCTTGGACACTGAAGCTTTCTTT
j_gene: TRBJ2-7; d_gene: TRBD2; abundance: NA; v_gene: TRBV2; len: 17; CDR3aa: CASSERLAGALSYEQYF; CDR3nt: TGTGCCAGCAGTGAGCGTCTAGCGGGAGCCCTCTCCTACGAGCAGTACTTC
j_gene: TRBJ1-6; d_gene: NA; abundance: once; v_gene: TRBV9; len: 13; CDR3aa: CASSVGGGKPLHF; CDR3nt: TGTGCCAGCAGCGTAGGGGGAGGCAAACCCCTCCACTTT
j_gene: TRBJ2-2; d_gene: TRBD2; abundance: NA; v_gene: TRBV10-2; len: 19; CDR3aa: CASMTSLGGNRGDTGELFF; CDR3nt: TGCGCCAGCATGACCTCGTTGGGCGGGAACCGGGGGGACACCGGGGAGCTGTTTTTT
j_gene: TRBJ2-3; d_gene: TRBD2; abundance: NA; v_gene: TRBV7-3; len: 16; CDR3aa: CASSLTISGSQDTQYF; CDR3nt: TGTGCCAGCAGCTTAACGATTAGCGGGAGTCAAGATACGCAGTATTTT
j_gene: TRBJ1-1; d_gene: TRBD1; abundance: NA; v_gene: TRBV4-2; len: 15; CDR3aa: CASSQQIGGTAEAFF; CDR3nt: TGTGCCAGCAGCCAACAAATAGGGGGCACGGCGGAAGCTTTCTTT
j_gene: TRBJ1-2; d_gene: TRBD1; abundance: NA; v_gene: TRBV5-1; len: 15; CDR3aa: CASSPGQELAGGYTF; CDR3nt: TGCGCCAGCAGCCCGGGACAGGAGTTGGCGGGTGGCTACACCTTC
j_gene: TRBJ2-7; d_gene: NA; abundance: NA; v_gene: TRBV5-6; len: 13; CDR3aa: CASSLGTTYEQYF; CDR3nt: TGTGCCAGCAGCCTTGGGACAACCTACGAGCAGTACTTC
j_gene: TRBJ2-2; d_gene: NA; abundance: once; v_gene: TRBV15; len: 14; CDR3aa: CATSSRGEPGELFF; CDR3nt: TGTGCCACCAGCTCCAGGGGGGAACCCGGGGAGCTGTTTTTT
j_gene: TRBJ2-3; d_gene: TRBD2; abundance: NA; v_gene: TRBV9; len: 18; CDR3aa: CASSVAGTSGTSTDTQYF; CDR3nt: TGTGCCAGCAGCGTAGCGGGAACTAGCGGTACTAGCACAGATACGCAGTATTTT
j_gene: TRBJ2-1; d_gene: NA; abundance: NA; v_gene: TRBV6-1; len: 11; CDR3aa: CALKSYNEQFF; CDR3nt: TGTGCTTTAAAATCCTACAATGAGCAGTTCTTC
j_gene: TRBJ2-5; d_gene: NA; abundance: NA; v_gene: TRBV6-1; len: 15; CDR3aa: CASSEALDREETQYF; CDR3nt: TGTGCCAGCAGTGAAGCCCTGGACAGAGAAGAGACCCAGTACTTC
j_gene: TRBJ2-2; d_gene: NA; abundance: NA; v_gene: TRBV5-1; len: 15; CDR3aa: CASAERGTSTGELFF; CDR3nt: TGCGCCAGCGCCGAGAGAGGGACATCCACCGGGGAGCTGTTTTTT
j_gene: TRBJ2-5; d_gene: TRBD1; abundance: NA; v_gene: TRBV6-5; len: 15; CDR3aa: CASSGATGKRSEQYF; CDR3nt: TGTGCCAGCAGTGGGGCGACAGGGAAGAGGAGTGAGCAGTACTTC
j_gene: TRBJ2-1; d_gene: TRBD2; abundance: NA; v_gene: TRBV10-2; len: 16; CDR3aa: CASSELGLAGHNEQFF; CDR3nt: TGCGCCAGCAGTGAGTTGGGACTAGCGGGACATAATGAGCAGTTCTTC
j_gene: TRBJ2-2; d_gene: NA; abundance: NA; v_gene: TRBV5-1; len: 15; CDR3aa: CASLEVFGNTGELFF; CDR3nt: TGCGCCAGCCTAGAGGTTTTCGGGAACACCGGGGAGCTGTTTTTT
j_gene: TRBJ2-7; d_gene: NA; abundance: NA; v_gene: TRBV25-1; len: 15; CDR3aa: CASSELEAETYEQYF; CDR3nt: TGTGCCAGCAGTGAATTGGAGGCCGAGACCTACGAGCAGTACTTC
j_gene: TRBJ2-1; d_gene: NA; abundance: NA; v_gene: TRBV14; len: 15; CDR3aa: CASSQAEPAGNEQFF; CDR3nt: TGTGCCAGCAGCCAAGCTGAGCCAGCGGGCAATGAGCAGTTCTTC
j_gene: TRBJ2-5; d_gene: TRBD2; abundance: few; v_gene: TRBV4-1; len: 17; CDR3aa: CASSQRGLAGGSETQYF; CDR3nt: TGCGCCAGCAGCCAAAGAGGACTAGCGGGGGGAAGTGAGACCCAGTACTTC
j_gene: TRBJ2-5; d_gene: TRBD2; abundance: NA; v_gene: TRBV5-1; len: 14; CDR3aa: CASSIGTSGQTQYF; CDR3nt: TGCGCCAGCAGCATTGGGACTAGCGGACAGACCCAGTACTTC
j_gene: TRBJ2-3; d_gene: TRBD2; abundance: few; v_gene: TRBV9; len: 16; CDR3aa: CASSVSELAGVRRQYF; CDR3nt: TGTGCCAGCAGCGTCTCCGAACTAGCGGGGGTAAGGAGGCAGTATTTT
j_gene: TRBJ2-7; d_gene: NA; abundance: NA; v_gene: TRBV27; len: 13; CDR3aa: CASSLTRLYEQYF; CDR3nt: TGTGCCAGCAGTTTAACCCGACTCTACGAGCAGTACTTC
j_gene: TRBJ2-6; d_gene: NA; abundance: NA; v_gene: TRBV7-2; len: 16; CDR3aa: CASSSRVMAGANVLTF; CDR3nt: TGTGCCAGCAGCTCCAGGGTTATGGCTGGGGCCAACGTCCTGACTTTC
j_gene: TRBJ1-1; d_gene: TRBD1; abundance: few; v_gene: TRBV9; len: 14; CDR3aa: CASTRTGMNTEAFF; CDR3nt: TGTGCCAGCACCAGGACAGGGATGAACACTGAAGCTTTCTTT
j_gene: TRBJ2-2; d_gene: TRBD1; abundance: NA; v_gene: TRBV5-1; len: 16; CDR3aa: CASSNRQGAGTGELFF; CDR3nt: TGCGCCAGCAGCAATAGACAGGGGGCAGGGACCGGGGAGCTGTTTTTT
j_gene: TRBJ1-3; d_gene: NA; abundance: few; v_gene: TRBV5-5; len: 17; CDR3aa: CASSLVGGSSSGNTIYF; CDR3nt: TGTGCCAGCAGCTTGGTCGGGGGGTCGAGCTCTGGAAACACCATATATTTT
j_gene: TRBJ2-5; d_gene: TRBD2; abundance: NA; v_gene: TRBV4-2; len: 15; CDR3aa: CASSQELAGQETQYF; CDR3nt: TGTGCCAGCAGCCAAGAACTAGCGGGGCAAGAGACCCAGTACTTC
j_gene: TRBJ1-2; d_gene: TRBD1; abundance: few; v_gene: TRBV5-1; len: 14; CDR3aa: CASSLEDRVYGYTF; CDR3nt: TGCGCCAGCAGCTTGGAAGACAGGGTTTATGGCTACACCTTC
j_gene: TRBJ2-1; d_gene: TRBD2; abundance: NA; v_gene: TRBV7-2; len: 19; CDR3aa: CASSSPRRGSGRAFNEQFF; CDR3nt: TGTGCCAGCAGCTCACCGCGTCGGGGTAGCGGGAGGGCCTTTAATGAGCAGTTCTTC
j_gene: TRBJ1-6; d_gene: NA; abundance: NA; v_gene: TRBV11-1; len: 13; CDR3aa: CASSSGQTSPLHF; CDR3nt: TGTGCCAGCAGTTCCGGACAGACTTCACCCCTCCACTTT